This TCR beta chain emerged from a study of Ad26.COV2.S vaccination and SARS-CoV-2 variants. CDR1 and CDR2 (germline): GTSNPN, SVGIG (reference sequence). The CDR3 is made up of 13 amino acids. V was shortened by 3 bases and J by 4 bases, with 12 bases between the two germline ends. Assay used: immunoSEQ multiplex PCR; TCRdb lists only in-frame clones, some missing. The repertoire holds about 480,000 clones, roughly 85% seen once, with about 13% in the top ten. The treatment was: approximately 18 received Ad26.COV2.S at low or high dose, single or two shots; about five received placebo; per-sample allocation not given. Day 63 following the first vaccine or placebo injection was when the samples were taken.

The chain carries TRBV30 and TRBJ1-2; tentative D call: TRBD1 (6 bases). The sample consisted of peripheral blood, taken in a trial of Ad26.COV2.S vaccine versus placebo. The sequence derives from a person between 18 and 59 years old who received the Ad26.COV2.S COVID-19 vaccine or a placebo. The CDR3 bases are TGTGCCTGGAGAAATACAGGGACCTATGGCTACACCTTC. Translated, it gives CAWRNTGTYGYTF. Looking up the rest from reference TRBV30 and TRBJ1-2 gives the full variable domain: SQTIHQWPATLVQPVGSPLSLECTVEGTSNPNLYWYRQAAGRGLQLLFYSVGIGQISSEVPQNLSASRPQDRQFILSSKKLLLSDSGFYLCAWRNTGTYGYTFGSGTRLTVV.